Listed below are T cell receptor beta chains from one sample, sequenced in a study of T cell repertoires in ileal Crohn's disease. Measured with immunoSEQ multiplex PCR; TCRdb has only the in-frame clones, and not every one. Of fewer than 8,000 clones detected, 70% to 75% appear once; the ten largest clones hold under 7.5%. Sequencing was done on a sample of ileal tissue. Receptors originate from an adult with Crohn's disease. Each CDR3 is given with its conserved first and last residue. The D gene is left open where the match is weak. A clone size is listed for some rows: how often the clone was seen (once, few, many), or a class if it is expanded.

TRBJ2-1 | - | TRBV18 | - | CASSPPPGVSSYNEQFF | TGTGCCAGCTCACCACCTCCAGGGGTAAGCTCCTACAATGAGCAGTTCTTC
TRBJ2-1 | - | TRBV27 | - | CASSLAGTGNEQFF | TGTGCCAGCAGTTTAGCGGGGACTGGAAATGAGCAGTTCTTC
TRBJ1-2 | - | TRBV10-3 | once | CAISESETGYGYTF | TGTGCCATCAGTGAGTCAGAGACAGGCTATGGCTACACCTTC
TRBJ2-7 | - | TRBV5-4 | - | CASSRQNSYEQYF | TGTGCCAGCAGCCGCCAGAACTCCTACGAGCAGTACTTC
TRBJ2-5 | - | TRBV7-2 | - | CASSGWSLEETQYF | TGTGCCAGCAGCGGTTGGAGCCTCGAAGAGACCCAGTACTTC
TRBJ2-1 | TRBD2 | TRBV6-4 | - | CASSERSGGAWNEQFF | TGTGCCAGCAGTGAGAGGAGCGGGGGGGCGTGGAATGAGCAGTTCTTC
TRBJ2-3 | TRBD1 | TRBV19 | - | CASSIDPGTGDTDTQYF | TGTGCCAGTAGTATAGACCCCGGGACAGGGGACACAGATACGCAGTATTTT
TRBJ2-2 | - | TRBV7-9 | - | CASSTLGTQYRTGELFF | TGTGCCAGCAGCACCCTCGGGACTCAATACCGTACCGGGGAGCTGTTTTTT
TRBJ2-1 | TRBD2 | TRBV4-3 | - | CASSQAGGSSGTDPYNEQFF | TGCGCCAGCAGCCAAGCCGGAGGTTCTAGCGGGACCGATCCCTACAATGAGCAGTTCTTC
TRBJ1-2 | TRBD1 | TRBV4-2 | few | CASSQDPDRVHGYTF | TGTGCCAGCAGCCAAGATCCGGACAGGGTTCATGGCTACACCTTC
TRBJ2-7 | - | TRBV5-1 | few | CASGWMQGADEQYF | TGCGCCAGCGGTTGGATGCAGGGTGCCGACGAGCAGTACTTC
TRBJ2-1 | TRBD2 | TRBV5-6 | few | CASSLAGGWDEQFF | TGTGCCAGCAGCTTGGCGGGGGGGTGGGATGAGCAGTTCTTC
TRBJ2-1 | - | TRBV7-2 | - | CASSLLGAQQFF | TGTGCCAGCAGCTTGCTGGGGGCGCAGCAGTTCTTC